These 29 T cell receptor beta chains were sequenced from one sample in a study of T-cell reconstitution after alpha-beta-depleted transplantation in children. A TCRbeta library incorporating unique molecular identifiers was prepared. TCRdb re-called the PCR reads through MiXCR, storing one row per CDR3 protein. The profile shows just under 250,000 distinct CDR3 sequences, 20% to 30% of them singletons. The sequencing used PBMCs, collected before TCRalphabeta/CD19-depleted stem cell transplant. The receptors stem from a girl aged 2-15 years with Fanconi anemia, due to receive a stem cell transplant.

J is TRBJ1-6 and V is TRBV20-1, with D unclear. The CDR3 has 13 residues. CDR1 and CDR2 from the germline V gene are DFQATT and SNEGSKA (reference sequence). V was shortened by 4 bases and J by 7 bases, with 11 bases between the two germline ends. CDR3 nucleotides: TGCAGTGCTATACCAAGGACGAATTCACCCCTCCACTTT. It yields the protein CSAIPRTNSPLHF.

V and J are TRBV29-1 and TRBJ2-7; TRBD1 matches at 9 bases. The germline V gene encodes CDR1 SQVTM and CDR2 ANQGSEA. The CDR3 totals 12 residues. Trimming at V came to 8 bases and at J to 4 bases, leaving 6 bases not matched to a gene. The CDR3 DNA follows: TGCAGCTTCCAGGACAGGGGTTACGAGCAGTACTTC. Translated: CSFQDRGYEQYF.

This clonotype was counted ten times or more. The chain is built from TRBV20-1 and TRBJ2-2; 8 positions agree with TRBD1. Germline values: CDR1 DFQATT, CDR2 SNEGSKA (reference sequence). This CDR3 has 17 amino acids. V was pared by 2 bases and J by 4 bases, with 12 bases of the junction left unmatched. CDR3 bases: TGCAGTGCTAGACCCAAACCAGGACAGGGTGGCACCGGGGAGCTGTTTTTT. Protein: CSARPKPGQGGTGELFF.

This clonotype was detected ten times or more. V gene TRBV25-1 combines with J gene TRBJ2-1, with 8 bases matching TRBD1. Germline CDR1 MGHDK, CDR2 SYGVNS. The CDR3 is 16 residues long. The V segment lost 3 bases and the J segment 5 bases; nucleotides outside the gene matches: 9. The DNA of the CDR3 is TGTGCCAGCAGTGATTTGGAGGACAGGGTCGACAATGAGCAGTTCTTC. It yields the protein CASSDLEDRVDNEQFF.

This clonotype appeared many times. This chain links TRBV6-2 or TRBV6-3 with TRBJ2-5, with TRBD2 as a possible D gene (5 bases). The germline V gene encodes CDR1 MNHEY and CDR2 SVGEGT. Deletions cut 0 bases from V and 0 bases from J, with 23 bases between. The CDR3 runs to 20 residues. CDR3 residues: CASSYSVGSGTGGYQETQYF. The CDR3 nucleotides are TGTGCCAGCAGTTACTCAGTTGGGTCAGGAACTGGAGGATACCAAGAGACCCAGTACTTC.

There are many counts of this clonotype. The V and J genes are TRBV20-1 and TRBJ2-2; weak D call: TRBD1 (6 bases). Trimming removed 6 bases at V and 0 bases at J, with 14 bases between. This CDR3 comprises 15 residues. Germline CDR1 is DFQATT and CDR2 is SNEGSKA (reference sequence). For the CDR3, the DNA is TGCAGTGCCGTTAACAGGGTTTCGAACACCGGGGAGCTGTTTTTT. Translation: CSAVNRVSNTGELFF.

This clonotype has ten or more counts. The J gene is TRBJ2-7, the V gene TRBV12-3 or TRBV12-4; unclear D gene. The CDR3 is made up of 13 amino acids. V was cut by 2 bases and J by 3 bases, with 8 bases left in between. The CDR3 reads CASSLNTDYEQYF. In DNA, the CDR3 is TGTGCCAGCAGTTTAAACACTGACTACGAGCAGTACTTC.

This clonotype has ten or more counts. The chain combines TRBV6-5 with TRBJ1-2; D perhaps matches TRBD1 (6 bases). V was clipped by 0 bases and J by 9 bases, with 17 bases between them. CDR3 length equals 15 residues. From germline, CDR1 is MNHEY and CDR2 SVGAGI. CDR3 residues: CASSYSRGPAISYTF. The CDR3 coding sequence is TGTGCCAGCAGTTACTCGCGGGGGCCAGCTATAAGCTACACCTTC.

The rearrangement uses TRBV7-3 and TRBJ2-1; the match to TRBD1 covers 7 bases. J gave up 5 bases and V 5 bases, and 3 bases lay outside the gene matches. This CDR3 has 13 amino acids. From germline, CDR1 is SGHTA and CDR2 FQGTGA. The CDR3 DNA sequence: TGTGCCAGCAGCACCGGGACAGACAATGAGCAGTTCTTC. Its translation: CASSTGTDNEQFF. Full variable domain (outside the CDR3, taken from reference TRBV7-3 and TRBJ2-1): GAGVSQTPSNKVTEKGKYVELRCDPISGHTALYWYRQSLGQGPEFLIYFQGTGAADDSGLPNDRFFAVRPEGSVSTLKIQRTERGDSAVYLCASSTGTDNEQFFGPGTRLTVL.

The gene calls are TRBV27 and TRBJ1-1; D is unclear. The CDR3 runs to 13 residues. Trimming removed 2 bases at V and 5 bases at J, with 9 bases between. CDR1 and CDR2 (germline): MNHEY, SMNVEV (reference sequence). The CDR3 protein is CASSLNEGTEAFF. The CDR3 coding sequence is TGTGCCAGCAGTTTAAATGAAGGTACTGAAGCTTTCTTT.

This clonotype was picked up many times. The V gene is TRBV28, the J gene TRBJ2-3, with 9 nucleotides matching TRBD2. The length of the CDR3 is 13 residues. Per germline, CDR1 MDHEN and CDR2 SYDVKM. The V segment lost 9 bases and the J segment 2 bases; nucleotides outside the gene matches: 3. CDR3 DNA: TGTGCCAGTAGCGGGAGAGTCACAGATACGCAGTATTTT. Translating gives CASSGRVTDTQYF.

This clonotype occurred many times. V gene TRBV5-1 combines with J gene TRBJ1-4, with a tentative D call TRBD1 (5 bases). V dropped 4 bases and J dropped 8 bases, with 15 bases sitting between them. Germline CDR1 is SGHRS and CDR2 is YFSETQ. The CDR3 sequence is 14 residues long. The CDR3 protein is CASSDQGLEEKLFF. The CDR3 bases are TGCGCCAGCAGCGACCAGGGCCTGGAGGAAAAACTGTTTTTT.

This clonotype was observed at least ten times. The chain carries TRBV7-3 and TRBJ2-3; 8 positions match TRBD2. V lost 5 bases to trimming and J lost 3 bases; unmatched junction nucleotides: 4. In germline, CDR1 is SGHTA, CDR2 FQGTGA. The CDR3 covers 14 residues. CDR3 sequence: CASSPRLATDTQYF. CDR3 DNA sequence: TGTGCCAGCAGCCCCAGACTAGCGACAGATACGCAGTATTTT.

This clonotype was seen a single time. The chain has TRBV6-2 or TRBV6-3 and TRBJ2-1; 8 bases map to TRBD2. CDR1 is MNHEY, CDR2 SVGEGT, per germline. The CDR3 runs 17 residues. With V trimmed by 4 bases and J by 0 bases, 8 bases remained unmatched. The CDR3 here is CASSFNIAGSSYNEQFF. The CDR3 region has the DNA TGTGCCAGCAGTTTCAATATAGCGGGGTCCTCCTACAATGAGCAGTTCTTC.

This clonotype was observed at least ten times. The chain carries TRBV7-6 and TRBJ2-1, with no clear D. The CDR3 covers 15 residues. V was clipped by 1 base and J by 0 bases, with 7 bases between them. The germline gives CDR1 SGHVS, CDR2 FNYEAQ. The CDR3 reads CASSLDGVSYNEQFF. In nucleotides, the CDR3 is TGTGCCAGCAGCTTAGACGGAGTCTCCTACAATGAGCAGTTCTTC.

The J gene is TRBJ2-4, the V gene TRBV6-1; D is possibly TRBD1 or TRBD2 (5 bases each). CDR1 and CDR2 (germline): MNHNS, SASEGT. Trimming removed 6 bases from V and 0 bases from J, with 12 bases in between. The CDR3 length is 15 residues. The CDR3 is CASSRDPPAKNIQYF. CDR3 nucleotides: TGTGCCAGCAGCAGGGACCCCCCAGCCAAAAACATTCAGTACTTC.

The V call is TRBV5-4, the J call TRBJ2-1; D may correspond to TRBD1 or TRBD2 (5 bases each). The germline gives CDR1 SGHNT, CDR2 YYREEE (reference sequence). The CDR3 is 13 residues long. The ends were cut back, 4 bases at V and 8 bases at J, with 13 bases in the middle. Here the CDR3 reads CASSPRGVDEQFF. The DNA for the CDR3 is TGTGCCAGCAGCCCAAGAGGGGTGGATGAGCAGTTCTTC.

The table lists this clonotype with many counts. The gene calls are TRBV6-5 and TRBJ2-1; TRBD1 matches 9 bases. The CDR3 runs to 15 residues. Per germline, CDR1 MNHEY and CDR2 SVGAGI. Trimming removed 8 bases from V and 3 bases from J; junction bases left unmatched: 8. This CDR3 is CASQATGGFYNEQFF. CDR3 DNA: TGTGCCAGCCAAGCCACAGGGGGCTTCTACAATGAGCAGTTCTTC.

This clonotype has only a few counts. The V gene is TRBV12-5, the J gene TRBJ2-2, with D unresolved. Trimming shortened V by 0 bases and J by 0 bases, and 11 bases separated the two germline ends. This CDR3 has 17 amino acids. From germline, CDR1 is LGHNT and CDR2 FRNRAP. The CDR3 region has the DNA TGTGCTAGTGGTTTGGTAGGGCCACAAACGAACACCGGGGAGCTGTTTTTT. As protein: CASGLVGPQTNTGELFF.

The chain employs TRBV5-1 and TRBJ2-5, with 7 positions matching TRBD2. Germline loops: CDR1 SGHRS, CDR2 YFSETQ. V dropped 0 bases and J dropped 4; count of bases not matched to a gene: 3. The CDR3 loop spans 14 amino acids. CDR3 amino acids: CASSLVREGETQYF. The CDR3 nucleotides read TGCGCCAGCAGCTTGGTCAGGGAGGGAGAGACCCAGTACTTC.

The chain employs TRBV6-1 and TRBJ2-7; 7 nucleotides match TRBD1. The length of the CDR3 is 12 residues. Germline lookup yields CDR1 MNHNS and CDR2 SASEGT. V lost 8 bases and J lost 5; bases outside the gene matches: 6. The CDR3 nucleotides are TGTGCCAGCCCACAGACAGGGAACGAGCAGTACTTC. Translating it yields CASPQTGNEQYF.

V usage is TRBV21-1 and J usage is TRBJ1-2. TRBV21-1 is noted as a pseudogene. The CDR3 consists of 13 residues. CDR3 in amino acids: CASSKLGHDGYTF. In DNA, the CDR3 is TGTGCCAGCAGCAAACTGGGTCACGATGGCTACACCTTC.

This clonotype has a count of ten or more. V is TRBV7-3 and J is TRBJ2-1, with 8 bases matching TRBD2. This CDR3 contains 15 residues. V was clipped by 0 bases and J by 4 bases; unmatched bases: 2. CDR1 SGHTA and CDR2 FQGTGA come from the germline V gene. This CDR3 is CASSLTLADYNEQFF. Here the CDR3 DNA reads TGTGCCAGCAGCTTAACACTAGCGGATTACAATGAGCAGTTCTTC.

This clonotype was counted ten times or more. This sequence joins TRBV20-1 and TRBJ2-3; 14 nucleotides agree with TRBD2. There are 14 residues in the CDR3. Unmatched junction bases numbered 3, after V lost 6 bases and J lost 4 bases. Germline CDR1 is DFQATT and CDR2 is SNEGSKA (reference sequence). CDR3 DNA: TGCAGTGCGCCGGGACTAGCGGGAGCAGATACGCAGTATTTT. It encodes CSAPGLAGADTQYF.

This rearrangement joins TRBV4-1 to TRBJ2-7; weak D call: TRBD2 (7 bases). The ends were cut back, 0 bases at V and 0 bases at J, with 18 bases in the middle. The CDR3 has 18 amino acids. Germline lookup yields CDR1 MGHRA and CDR2 YSYEKL. CDR3: CASSQDGRGALLSYEQYF. CDR3 nucleotides: TGCGCCAGCAGCCAAGATGGTCGGGGGGCCCTGCTCTCCTACGAGCAGTACTTC.

This clonotype was seen a handful of times. The genes are TRBV29-1 and TRBJ2-7, with TRBD1 matching 7 bases. Trimming cost V 2 bases and J 3 bases; bases outside gene matches: 10. The germline V gene encodes CDR1 SQVTM and CDR2 ANQGSEA. The CDR3 consists of 15 residues. CDR3 region: CSVELPDRDYYEQYF. CDR3 sequence (DNA): TGCAGCGTTGAATTACCCGACAGGGATTACTACGAGCAGTACTTC.

Ten or more counts support this clonotype. The rearrangement uses TRBV20-1 and TRBJ2-7; 8 nucleotides align to TRBD2. CDR3 length: 15 amino acids. Losses at the gene ends were 1 base for V and 3 bases for J; bases not matched to a gene: 8. Germline-derived CDR1 and CDR2 are DFQATT and SNEGSKA (reference sequence). CDR3 in amino acids: CSARAPLAGDYEQYF. CDR3 bases: TGCAGTGCTAGAGCCCCTCTAGCGGGTGACTACGAGCAGTACTTC.

The chain carries TRBV2 and TRBJ2-1; weak D call: TRBD1 (6 bases). The germline gives CDR1 SNHLY, CDR2 FYNNEI. The germline V and J ends were trimmed by 8 bases and 0 bases, with 11 bases remaining between them. The CDR3 covers 14 residues. CDR3 DNA sequence: TGTGCCAGCGCTGGACAGCTCTCCTACAATGAGCAGTTCTTC. Translating it yields CASAGQLSYNEQFF.

This chain joins TRBV20-1 and TRBJ2-1; D not resolved. Germline loops: CDR1 DFQATT, CDR2 SNEGSKA (reference sequence). The CDR3 has 11 amino acids. V lost 6 bases, J lost 8 bases, and 11 bases lay in between. In DNA form, the CDR3 reads TGCAGTGCAAAGCCAACGGATGAGCAGTTCTTC. This codes for CSAKPTDEQFF.